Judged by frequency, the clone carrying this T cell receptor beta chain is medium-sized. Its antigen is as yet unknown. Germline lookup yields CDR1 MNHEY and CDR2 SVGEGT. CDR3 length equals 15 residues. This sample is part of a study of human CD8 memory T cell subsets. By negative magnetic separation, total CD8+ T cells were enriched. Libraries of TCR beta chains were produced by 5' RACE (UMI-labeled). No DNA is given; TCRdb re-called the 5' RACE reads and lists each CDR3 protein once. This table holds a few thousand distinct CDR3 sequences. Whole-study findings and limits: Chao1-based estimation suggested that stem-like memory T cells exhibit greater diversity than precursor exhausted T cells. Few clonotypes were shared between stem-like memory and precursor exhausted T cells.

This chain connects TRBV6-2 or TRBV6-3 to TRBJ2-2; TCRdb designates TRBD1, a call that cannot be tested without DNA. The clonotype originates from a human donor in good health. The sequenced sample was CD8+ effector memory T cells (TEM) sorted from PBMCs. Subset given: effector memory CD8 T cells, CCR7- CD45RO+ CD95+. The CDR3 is CASSSGTGDTGELFF.